These 5 T cell receptor beta chains came from one sample sequenced in a study of prognosis after radiotherapy for stage I lung cancer. Researchers used two-round multiplex PCR to amplify TCR beta CDR3 starting from genomic DNA. Amplification in first-round PCR relied on primers specific to each TRBV and TRBJ gene. Each CDR3 protein gets one entry after TCRdb re-called the multiplex PCR reads with MiXCR. The sample lists more than 15,000 distinct CDR3 sequences, approximately 40% seen once, with 40% in the top ten. The sequences come from PBMCs, collected before or after stereotactic body radiation therapy (not recorded which). Receptor source: a donor aged 50 or older with non-small cell lung cancer.

This clonotype came up many times. The chain is built from TRBV5-5 and TRBJ2-1; weak D call: TRBD2 (6 bases). Germline V gene lookup returns CDR1 SGHKS and CDR2 YYEKEE (reference sequence). The V and J ends lost 4 bases and 2 bases respectively, with 13 bases between them. The CDR3 has 15 amino acids. CDR3 sequence reads: CASSVDSGPYNEQFF. CDR3 nucleotides: TGTGCCAGCAGCGTCGACAGCGGGCCCTACAATGAGCAGTTCTTC.

This clonotype was seen at least ten times. The chain joins TRBV19 to TRBJ2-2, with TRBD1 as a possible D gene (6 bases). V was trimmed by 6 bases and J by 3 bases, leaving 8 bases between them. This CDR3 spans 13 amino acids. Germline CDR1 and CDR2: LNHDA and SQIVND (reference sequence). CDR3 in amino acids: CASRRTDTGELFF. CDR3 bases: TGTGCCAGTAGGCGGACAGACACCGGGGAGCTGTTTTTT.

This clonotype was picked up many times. This chain joins TRBV7-3 and TRBJ2-7; the D gene is possibly TRBD2 (5 bases). CDR1 and CDR2 from the germline V gene are SGHTA and FQGTGA. Trimming removed 2 bases at V and 2 bases at J, with 13 bases between. The CDR3 is made up of 15 amino acids. The CDR3 region has the DNA TGTGCCAGCAGCTTAGGGGTGGGAGCCACCTACGAGCAGTACTTC. It encodes CASSLGVGATYEQYF.

This clonotype was counted many times. V and J are TRBV27 and TRBJ2-7; TRBD1 aligns across 7 bases. The CDR3 runs to 16 residues. J lost 2 bases, V lost 3 bases, and 10 bases had no gene match. CDR1 and CDR2 from the germline V gene are MNHEY and SMNVEV (reference sequence). In DNA form, the CDR3 reads TGTGCCAGCAGTTTCTCTCTTCGGGACAGTACCTACGAGCAGTACTTC. Translating gives CASSFSLRDSTYEQYF.

This clonotype was recorded many times. The rearrangement joins TRBV27 to TRBJ2-3, with 8 bases aligning to TRBD2. The V and J ends lost 6 bases and 3 bases, in that order; junction bases with no gene match: 5. The germline gives CDR1 MNHEY, CDR2 SMNVEV (reference sequence). This CDR3 has 14 residues. CDR3 sequence reads: CASRTGGGTDTQYF. CDR3 nucleotide sequence: TGTGCCAGCAGGACCGGGGGGGGGACAGATACGCAGTATTTT.